Included here is one TCR beta chain sequence, with context. Its antigen is unidentified. The data derive from a study of early stage breast cancer tumors. Study results and limitations: Tumors had around 2.4-fold higher T cell density than normal breast. Comparing each tissue with blood distinguished tumor from normal in about 90% of the 16 patients.

Germline values: CDR1 SGHAT, CDR2 FQNNGV. The CDR3 spans 17 residues. The V gene lost 6 bases and the J gene lost 0 bases, with 17 bases spanning the gap. Produced via immunoSEQ multiplex PCR; TCRdb's table is partial and in-frame only. The table lists tens of thousands of clones, roughly four fifths of them singletons, with 9% to 9.5% in the top ten. The receptor's source is a person aged 45 to 59 with breast cancer. The J gene is TRBJ1-4, the V gene TRBV11-2; D might be TRBD1 (5 bases). Sequencing was carried out using blood. In DNA form, the CDR3 reads TGTGCCAGCAGTCCCCCGTCGGGGGACGCAACTAATGAAAAACTGTTTTTT. It specifies CASSPPSGDATNEKLFF. The full variable domain, completed using reference TRBV11-2 and TRBJ1-4, is EAGVAQSPRYKIIEKRQSVAFWCNPISGHATLYWYQQILGQGPKLLIQFQNNGVVDDSQLPKDRFSAERLKGVDSTLKIQPAKLEDSAVYLCASSPPSGDATNEKLFFGSGTQLSVL.